This paragraph reports one T cell receptor (beta chain). Antigen unknown. This sample was included in a study of early T cells in non-severe SARS-CoV-2 infection. Notes on the study in general: Matching results from VDJdb favored anti-spike CD8 responses, leaving private and CD4 specificities undetected.

Germline CDR1 SEHNR, CDR2 FQNEAQ (reference sequence). Trimming pared 0 bases from V and 0 bases from J, leaving 8 bases between. The CDR3 extends over 15 amino acids. Researchers tagged individual cDNA molecules with unique molecular identifiers. MiXCR, applied by TCRdb to the 5' RACE reads, yields one record per CDR3 protein. Among 55,000 to 85,000 distinct CDR3 sequences listed, roughly 15% were seen once. Material: whole blood. V gene TRBV7-9 combines with J gene TRBJ1-1; D is ambiguous. The clonotype comes from an adult who was a healthcare worker with PCR-confirmed SARS-CoV-2 infection or an uninfected control (not recorded which). CDR3 nucleotide sequence: TGTGCCAGCAGCTTAGCGGGTCACTTGAACACTGAAGCTTTCTTT. Amino acid sequence: CASSLAGHLNTEAFF.